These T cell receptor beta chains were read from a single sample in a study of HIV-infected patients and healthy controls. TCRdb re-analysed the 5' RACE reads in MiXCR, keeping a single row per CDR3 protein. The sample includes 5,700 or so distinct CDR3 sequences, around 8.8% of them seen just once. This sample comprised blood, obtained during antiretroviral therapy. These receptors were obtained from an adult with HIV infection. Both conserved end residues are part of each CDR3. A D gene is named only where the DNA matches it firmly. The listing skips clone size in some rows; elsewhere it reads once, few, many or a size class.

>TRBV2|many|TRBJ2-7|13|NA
TGTGCCAGCAGTGAACTTCCGGCGTCCGAGCAGTACTTC
CASSELPASEQYF
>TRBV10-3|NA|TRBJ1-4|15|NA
TGTGCCATCAGCGAATTTCCCGGGGAAAATGAAAAACTGTTTTTT
CAISEFPGENEKLFF
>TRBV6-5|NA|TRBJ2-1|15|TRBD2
TGTGCCAGCAGTCGTGGACTAGCGGGAGCCCTTGAGCAGTTCTTC
CASSRGLAGALEQFF
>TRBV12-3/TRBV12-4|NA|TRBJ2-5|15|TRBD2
TGTGCCAGCAGTTTAGCTTCCCTAGCGGGAGAGACCCAGTACTTC
CASSLASLAGETQYF
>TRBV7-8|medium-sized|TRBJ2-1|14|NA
TGTGCCAGCAGCCCCTTTAGGCTTGGCAATGAGCAGTTCTTC
CASSPFRLGNEQFF
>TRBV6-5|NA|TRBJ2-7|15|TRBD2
TGTGCCAGCAGTCTCAAGGCTAGCGGGAGTCTCGAGCAGTACTTC
CASSLKASGSLEQYF
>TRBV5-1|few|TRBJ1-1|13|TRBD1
TGCGCCAGCAGCTGGCGAACAGGGGGTGAAGCTTTCTTT
CASSWRTGGEAFF
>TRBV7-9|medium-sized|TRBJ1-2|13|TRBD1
TGTGCCAGCAGTCCCGGGACAGCCTATGGCTACACCTTC
CASSPGTAYGYTF
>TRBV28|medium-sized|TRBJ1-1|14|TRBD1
TGTGCCAGCAGTCTGATGACAGGGCCCACTGAAGCTTTCTTT
CASSLMTGPTEAFF
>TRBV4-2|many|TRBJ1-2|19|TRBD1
TGTGCCAGCAGCCAAGGGCCCTTGGGGACAGGGGGCCAATTTCATGGCTACACCTTC
CASSQGPLGTGGQFHGYTF
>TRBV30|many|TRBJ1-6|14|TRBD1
TGTGCCTGGAACCACAGGGGCTCGGATTCACCCCTCCACTTT
CAWNHRGSDSPLHF
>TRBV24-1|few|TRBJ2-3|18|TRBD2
TGTGCCACCAGTGATTTGGAAGGACTAGCGGGAAAGACAGATACGCAGTATTTT
CATSDLEGLAGKTDTQYF
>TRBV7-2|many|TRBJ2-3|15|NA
TGTGCCAGCAGCTTAGTGGGAGACGGCACAGATACGCAGTATTTT
CASSLVGDGTDTQYF
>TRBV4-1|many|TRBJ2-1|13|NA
TGCGCCAGCAGCCAAGGAGAGTACAATGAGCAGTTCTTC
CASSQGEYNEQFF
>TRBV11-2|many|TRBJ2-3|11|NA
TGTGCCAGCAGCTATCGAGATACGCAGTATTTT
CASSYRDTQYF
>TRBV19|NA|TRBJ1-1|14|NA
TGTGCCAGTAGTATCTCCTCCGGTGGGAATATCGCTTTCTTT
CASSISSGGNIAFF
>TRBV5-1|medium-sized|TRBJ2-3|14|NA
TGCGCCAGCAGGGGGGAGAGGGGAGCAGATACGCAGTATTTT
CASRGERGADTQYF
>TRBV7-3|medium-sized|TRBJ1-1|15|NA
TGTGCCAGCAGCTTACTCGGGTTGGGGGACACTGAAGCTTTCTTT
CASSLLGLGDTEAFF
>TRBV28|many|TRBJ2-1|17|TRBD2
TGTGCCAGCAGGGGACTAGCGGATTTGCCAACGGACAATGAGCAGTTCTTC
CASRGLADLPTDNEQFF
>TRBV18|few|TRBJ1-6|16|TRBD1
TGTGCCAGCTCATCTTACGACAGGGGTTGGAATTCACCCCTCCACTTT
CASSSYDRGWNSPLHF
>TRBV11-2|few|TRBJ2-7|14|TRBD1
TGTGCCAGCAGCTTAGGACAGGGGACCTACGAGCAGTACTTC
CASSLGQGTYEQYF
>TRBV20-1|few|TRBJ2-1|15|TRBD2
TGCAGTGCTACCCTCGTGGCGGGAGCCTACAATGAGCAGTTCTTC
CSATLVAGAYNEQFF
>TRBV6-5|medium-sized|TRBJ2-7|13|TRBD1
TGTGCCAGCAGTTACTCGATGGGGGGACAGGGGTACTTC
CASSYSMGGQGYF
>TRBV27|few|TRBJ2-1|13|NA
TGTGCCAGCAGTTGGCGGAGGAACAATGAGCAGTTCTTC
CASSWRRNNEQFF
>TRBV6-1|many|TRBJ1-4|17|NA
TGTGCCAGCGGGCGACTCGGGGGAAGAATTGCTAATGAAAAACTGTTTTTT
CASGRLGGRIANEKLFF
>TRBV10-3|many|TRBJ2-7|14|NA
TGTGCCATCAGTGCCCCGGGAGTGACCTACGAGCAGTACTTC
CAISAPGVTYEQYF
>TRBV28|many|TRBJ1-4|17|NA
TGTGCCAGCAGTTTACCCTACAGGGCCGCAACTAATGAAAAACTGTTTTTT
CASSLPYRAATNEKLFF
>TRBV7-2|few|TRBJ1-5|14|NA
TGTGCCAGCAGCTCCGGGGGCGGCAATCAGCCCCAGCATTTT
CASSSGGGNQPQHF
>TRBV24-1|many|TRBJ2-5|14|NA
TGTGCCACCCAACAGGACCCAAGTATCGAGACCCAGTACTTC
CATQQDPSIETQYF
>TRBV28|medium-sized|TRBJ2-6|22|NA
TGTGCCAGCAGTTTCCTCTTTTTTAGGACAACCCAAAGCAACTCTGGGGCCAACGTCCTGACTTTC
CASSFLFFRTTQSNSGANVLTF
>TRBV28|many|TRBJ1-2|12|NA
TGTGCCAGCAGCTTTCGACGAAAGGGCTACACCTTC
CASSFRRKGYTF
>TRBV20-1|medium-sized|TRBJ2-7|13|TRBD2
TGCAGTGCTATGGGCGGGAGTGTTTACGAGCAGTACTTC
CSAMGGSVYEQYF
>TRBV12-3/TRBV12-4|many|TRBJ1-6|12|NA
TGTGCCAGCAGCAGGAATAATTCACCCCTCCACTTT
CASSRNNSPLHF
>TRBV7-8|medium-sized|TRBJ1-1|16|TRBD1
TGTGCCAGCAGCTTTATGACAGGGGGTCTAAACACTGAAGCTTTCTTT
CASSFMTGGLNTEAFF
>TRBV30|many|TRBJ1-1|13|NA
TGTGCCTGGAGTGTAGGAGCGGACACTGAAGCTTTCTTT
CAWSVGADTEAFF
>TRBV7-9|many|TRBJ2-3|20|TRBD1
TGTGCCAGCAGCTTGGGAAACAGGGGGACCCAATCGCGCCGGACAGATACGCAGTATTTT
CASSLGNRGTQSRRTDTQYF
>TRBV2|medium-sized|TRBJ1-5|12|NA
TGTGCCAGCAGTGAAGTGGTCCAGCCCCAGCATTTT
CASSEVVQPQHF
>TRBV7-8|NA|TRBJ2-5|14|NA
TGTGCCAGCAGCCCCCATGCGAGTGAAGGGCCCCAGTACTTC
CASSPHASEGPQYF
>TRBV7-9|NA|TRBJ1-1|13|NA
TGTGCCAGCAGCTTCGGTCGAGTCACTGAAGCTTTCTTT
CASSFGRVTEAFF
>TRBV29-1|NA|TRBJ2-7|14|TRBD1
TGCAGCGGCGTAACCGGGACAGGGGGCCACGAGCAGTACTTC
CSGVTGTGGHEQYF
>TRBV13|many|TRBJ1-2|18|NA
TGTGCCAGCAGCTCCTACTCTACGGGACTCCTGGGCAACTATGGCTACACCTTC
CASSSYSTGLLGNYGYTF
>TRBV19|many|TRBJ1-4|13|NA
TGTGCCAGTAGTACCCAGGGAAATGAAAAACTGTTTTTT
CASSTQGNEKLFF